This record concerns one TCR beta chain sequence. The data derive from a study of control samples from healthy donors and cancer patients. V lost 4 bases to trimming and J lost 0 bases, with 11 bases between them. CDR3 size: 14 residues. Per germline, CDR1 SGDLS and CDR2 YYNGEE. TCRdb keeps only in-frame clones here, not all; method: immunoSEQ multiplex PCR. This table has 100,000 to 150,000 clones, 85% to 95% appearing once. The sequencing input was PBMCs. V gene TRBV9 combines with J gene TRBJ2-7; tentative D call: TRBD2 (6 bases). This TCR was recovered from an elderly man with head and neck cancer. The CDR3 protein is CASSTLGGSYEQYF. DNA for the CDR3: TGTGCCAGCAGCACGCTCGGGGGCTCCTACGAGCAGTACTTC.